This T cell receptor (beta chain) was retrieved from a study of blood T cell repertoires in COVID-19. Study summary: PBMCs, B-cell-depleted T cells, or T cells provided the cDNA or gDNA that made up the material.

The CDR3 spans 14 residues. Germline V gene lookup returns CDR1 MNHEY and CDR2 SMNVEV (reference sequence). Data came from immunoSEQ multiplex PCR; TCRdb stores just in-frame clones and leaves some out. The sample carries over 300,000 clones, more than 70% recorded once. For this clone: A read error may account for a junction end that differs from germline.

The origin of this receptor is a woman between 45 and 60 years old with acute or convalescent COVID-19. What was sequenced was peripheral blood. The gene calls are TRBV27 and TRBJ1-6, with D perhaps TRBD1 (5 bases). The CDR3 spells CASKYGGYTSPLHF. CDR3 in DNA: TGTGCCAGCAAATACGGGGGTTATACTTCACCCCTCCACTTT.